A single sample gave rise to the 21 T cell receptor beta chains below, sequenced in a study of early T cells in non-severe SARS-CoV-2 infection. One entry per CDR3 protein, called by TCRdb with MiXCR from the 5' RACE reads. The sample lists roughly 34,000 distinct CDR3 sequences, 5% to 7% occurring once. The sequenced sample consisted of whole blood. All receptors derive from an adult who was a healthcare worker with PCR-confirmed SARS-CoV-2 infection or an uninfected control (not recorded which).

Only a few counts were recorded for this clonotype. The CDR3 nucleotides are TGTGCCAGCAGTTACTCGACAGGGGGCTACGAGCAGTACTTC. It specifies CASSYSTGGYEQYF. The V gene is TRBV6-2 or TRBV6-3, the J gene TRBJ2-7, with 9 positions matching TRBD1. The CDR3 contains 14 residues. After removal of 0 bases from V and 3 bases from J, the junction contained 0 bases not matched to a gene. Germline V lookup: CDR1 MNHEY, CDR2 SVGEGT.

Worth noting for this clonotype: A much larger clone sits a single nucleotide away, making a read error possible. This sequence joins TRBV21-1 and TRBJ1-1. TRBV21-1 is given as a pseudogene. CDR3 length: 9 amino acids. CDR3 amino acids: CEVNTEAFF. CDR3 sequence (DNA): TGTGAGGTAAACACTGAAGCTTTCTTT.

This clonotype has just a few counts. The V call is TRBV20-1, the J call TRBJ1-1; D is possibly TRBD1 (6 bases). Germline CDR1 DFQATT, CDR2 SNEGSKA (reference sequence). The CDR3 totals 13 residues. Trimming took 5 bases from V and 0 from J, leaving 10 bases between them. The CDR3 here is CSAGQPLNTEAFF. DNA for the CDR3: TGCAGTGCTGGACAGCCTTTGAACACTGAAGCTTTCTTT.

J is TRBJ1-6 and V is TRBV18; 7 bases are shared with TRBD1. V gave up 3 bases and J gave up 8 bases; unmatched junction bases: 4. The germline gives CDR1 KGHSH, CDR2 LQKENI. CDR3 length equals 14 residues. The CDR3 reads CASSPTGTDSPLHF. The CDR3 DNA reads as TGTGCCAGCTCACCGACAGGGACCGATTCACCCCTCCACTTT.

This clonotype occurred many times. The chain recombines TRBV20-1 with TRBJ2-7; D unresolved. This CDR3 spans 11 amino acids. The V end lost 2 bases, the J end lost 0 bases, and 2 bases lay between the germline ends. Germline lookup yields CDR1 DFQATT and CDR2 SNEGSKA (reference sequence). For the CDR3, the DNA is TGCAGTGCTAGAAACTCCTACGAGCAGTACTTC. Its protein is CSARNSYEQYF.

This clonotype has ten or more counts. The chain is built from TRBV6-6 and TRBJ1-1, with a tentative D call TRBD1 (5 bases). With 2 bases removed from V and 0 bases from J, the gap between germline ends came to 7 bases. This CDR3 contains 14 residues. Germline V gene sequence: CDR1 MNHNY, CDR2 SVGAGI (reference sequence). The CDR3 DNA sequence: TGTGCCAGCAGTTACGGGACGGTGAACACTGAAGCTTTCTTT. It specifies CASSYGTVNTEAFF.

This clonotype was seen ten or more times. The rearrangement links TRBV5-1 to TRBJ2-5, with TRBD2 matching 11 bases. The CDR3 covers 15 residues. The germline gives CDR1 SGHRS, CDR2 YFSETQ. V trimming: 4 bases; J trimming: 4 bases; junction bases outside the gene matches: 6. The CDR3 loop reads CASSPLAGGIETQYF. DNA for the CDR3: TGCGCCAGCAGCCCCTTAGCGGGGGGGATAGAGACCCAGTACTTC. The whole variable domain, filled in from reference TRBV5-1 and TRBJ2-5, reads KAGVTQTPRYLIKTRGQQVTLSCSPISGHRSVSWYQQTPGQGLQFLFEYFSETQRNKGNFPGRFSGRQFSNSRSEMNVSTLELGDSALYLCASSPLAGGIETQYFGPGTRLLVL.

This sequence joins TRBV7-6 and TRBJ2-7, with 7 bases aligning to TRBD1. Germline trimming cut 1 base from V and 2 bases from J; bases unmatched to any gene: 5. This CDR3 spans 15 amino acids. Germline values: CDR1 SGHVS, CDR2 FNYEAQ. The CDR3 bases are TGTGCCAGCAGCTTAGGAACGGGACAGACCTACGAGCAGTACTTC. Translation gives CASSLGTGQTYEQYF.

In this sample, this clonotype turned up many times. The chain links TRBV20-1 to TRBJ2-1, with 9 bases that match TRBD1. The CDR3 extends over 13 amino acids. CDR1 is DFQATT, CDR2 SNEGSKA, per germline (reference sequence). Losses at the gene ends were 4 bases for V and 6 bases for J; bases not matched to a gene: 4. The CDR3 is CSAKLTGGNEQFF. The CDR3 DNA is TGCAGTGCTAAGTTGACAGGGGGCAATGAGCAGTTCTTC.

This clonotype occurred a few times. The V call is TRBV4-1, the J call TRBJ2-1, with D possibly being TRBD2 (7 bases). The CDR3 contains 17 residues. Germline CDR1 reads MGHRA; CDR2 reads YSYEKL. Trimming took off 0 bases at V and 1 base at J, with 13 bases between the two ends. CDR3 in amino acids: CASSQDTGGLSYNEQFF. CDR3 DNA: TGCGCCAGCAGCCAAGATACGGGGGGCCTGTCCTACAATGAGCAGTTCTTC.

This clonotype was seen repeatedly, ten times or more. J is TRBJ2-3 and V is TRBV7-2; D possibly matches TRBD1 or TRBD2 (5 bases each). V lost 3 bases and J 1 base, leaving 8 bases between the germline ends. The CDR3 has 14 residues. Per germline, CDR1 SGHTA and CDR2 FQGNSA. The CDR3 region is CASSLGRGTDTQYF. CDR3 DNA sequence: TGTGCCAGCAGCTTGGGGCGGGGCACAGATACGCAGTATTTT.

This clonotype was seen ten or more times. The chain carries TRBV9 and TRBJ1-2, with D maybe TRBD1 (5 bases). Germline V gives CDR1 SGDLS, CDR2 YYNGEE. The ends were cut back, 6 bases at V and 0 bases at J, with 15 bases in the middle. The CDR3 is 15 residues long. The CDR3 DNA follows: TGTGCCAGCAAGATGGAGGGGTCCGCTAACTATGGCTACACCTTC. Translation gives CASKMEGSANYGYTF.

This clonotype was detected many times. The rearrangement joins TRBV30 to TRBJ1-5; 9 bases are a match to TRBD1. The CDR3 is 14 amino acids. Germline values: CDR1 GTSNPN, CDR2 SVGIG (reference sequence). J was trimmed by 4 bases and V by 8 bases; bases with no gene match: 9. CDR3 sequence (DNA): TGTGCCGGGGGACAGGGAATAGGGAATCAGCCCCAGCATTTT. Its protein product is CAGGQGIGNQPQHF.

This clonotype was observed a few times. V usage is TRBV5-5 and J usage is TRBJ1-2; D remains ambiguous. Deletions cut 1 base from V and 4 bases from J, with 8 bases between. CDR3 length: 13 amino acids. Germline CDR1 is SGHKS and CDR2 is YYEKEE (reference sequence). The CDR3 DNA is TGTGCCAGCAGCTTGACGGGCCCCTATGGCTACACCTTC. This encodes CASSLTGPYGYTF.

This clonotype has a count of ten or more. The chain is built from TRBV7-9 and TRBJ2-7, with D maybe TRBD2 (6 bases). The CDR3 loop spans 14 amino acids. Per the germline V gene, CDR1 is SEHNR and CDR2 is FQNEAQ (reference sequence). Trimming left V 4 bases short and J 4 bases short, with 14 bases between. The CDR3 region is CASSSSGTSYEQYF. The CDR3 DNA reads as TGTGCCAGCAGCTCTTCCGGGACTTCGTACGAGCAGTACTTC.

This clonotype was seen a handful of times. The J gene is TRBJ1-6, the V gene TRBV20-1; the match to TRBD1 covers 7 bases. V lost 1 base and J lost 6; bases outside the gene matches: 6. This CDR3 spans 15 amino acids. The germline CDR1 and CDR2 sequences are DFQATT and SNEGSKA (reference sequence). CDR3: CSARVSTGFNSPLHF. The CDR3 DNA reads as TGCAGTGCTAGAGTTTCGACAGGGTTTAATTCACCCCTCCACTTT.

This clonotype appeared many times. CDR3 in DNA: TGCGCCAGCAGCCAAGAACCTGACAGCTCACTTCACTCCTACGAGCAGTACTTC. Translation: CASSQEPDSSLHSYEQYF. The chain links TRBV4-1 to TRBJ2-7, with TRBD1 as a possible D gene (5 bases). The CDR3 sequence is 18 residues long. CDR1 and CDR2 from the germline V gene are MGHRA and YSYEKL. Trimming shortened V by 0 bases and J by 0 bases, and 18 bases separated the two germline ends.

This clonotype has just a few counts. The chain links TRBV20-1 to TRBJ2-7; D may be TRBD1 (6 bases). Germline V CDR1 and CDR2: DFQATT, SNEGSKA (reference sequence). The CDR3 totals 15 residues. V was clipped by 0 bases and J by 1 base, with 13 bases between them. The CDR3 region is CSARDSGTYSYEQYF. The CDR3 DNA reads as TGCAGTGCTAGAGATTCCGGGACATATTCCTACGAGCAGTACTTC.

This clonotype was picked up many times. The chain couples TRBV12-3 or TRBV12-4 to TRBJ1-4, with 7 bases aligning to TRBD1. CDR3 length: 15 residues. Germline trimming cut 6 bases from V and 3 bases from J; bases unmatched to any gene: 7. The CDR3 reads CASRETGRANEKLFF. CDR3 DNA: TGTGCCAGCAGGGAGACAGGGCGGGCTAATGAAAAACTGTTTTTT.

This rearrangement joins TRBV7-8 to TRBJ2-3; D is unclear. This CDR3 comprises 14 residues. Germline V CDR1 and CDR2: SGHVS, FQNEAQ. Trimming pared 6 bases from V and 2 bases from J, leaving 12 bases between. CDR3 loop: CASRGRVATDTQYF. In DNA form, the CDR3 reads TGTGCCAGCAGGGGTCGGGTTGCCACAGATACGCAGTATTTT.

This clonotype was picked up many times. V and J are TRBV12-3 or TRBV12-4 and TRBJ1-2, with 12 bases lining up with TRBD1. Unmatched junction bases numbered 4, after V lost 5 bases and J lost 6 bases. The CDR3 is 14 residues long. The CDR3 region is CASSPGTGGNGYTF. The CDR3 nucleotides read TGTGCCAGCAGTCCAGGGACAGGGGGCAATGGCTACACCTTC.